The T cell receptor (beta chain) under discussion was sequenced for a study of cytomegalovirus exposure and HLA in healthy donors (dated by TCRdb to 2016 to 2017). Regarding the study in general: An earlier analysis of some 600 of the donors reported 250 to 300 Gb of sequence data and roughly 120 million unique TCR beta sequences obtained from some 200 million T cells. Typing coverage differed by locus: A, B, C, DRB1 and DQB1 were typed in roughly 620-630 donors, DQA1 in 522, DPA1 in nearly 610, and DPB1 in just under 480. Rather than using new phenotypic data, the later analysis identified candidate immune exposures from TCR beta sequences and from how often those sequences occurred across donors. Every repertoire in the discovery cohort had been generated on one and the same sequencing platform. Donor age, sex, ethnicity and CMV serostatus were collected together with the repertoire data. An early release that covered several hundred HLA-typed donors contained approximately 300 gigabases of sequencing data and tens of millions of unique TCR sequences. A handful of DR-DQ haplotypes were treated as single units for association and clustering because of strong linkage in the cohort. The aim of the study was to test whether cataloging public T cell receptors could identify signatures of past pathogen exposure. Class I and class II HLA loci were covered by the typing at four-digit resolution. In a later genetic analysis, genome-wide SNP genotypes for about three fifths of the 666 donors were used, and that subset was treated as a discovery cohort. Of the approximately 400 genotyped donors, 65% to 90% were placed in the genetic ancestry cluster associated with self-reported Caucasian donors. A separate validation cohort of roughly 130 different subjects was used in addition to the roughly 720-subject first cohort. A later analysis re-examined previously published TCR beta repertoires from just over 650 donors and added high-resolution HLA genotyping to investigate patterns of TCR occurrence. Among around 400 genotyped donors of the cohort, an average of approximately 250,000 unique TCR beta nucleotide sequences were sequenced per donor, around 20% of them non-productive. To decide whether each TCR beta V gene segment behaved as functional or pseudogenic, an earlier analysis of 587 of the donors relied on high-throughput TCR beta sequencing. The study used immunosequencing to profile the T cell repertoires of 600 to 850 subjects and linked those repertoires to cytomegalovirus serostatus. The study combined high-throughput TCR immunosequencing, statistical association of individual TCRs with disease status, and machine learning to predict cytomegalovirus infection status. Paper-wide results and their limitations: The classifier was reported to diagnose cytomegalovirus status with high specificity and sensitivity in both the original and validation cohorts. Roughly uniform sequencing depth across donors was assumed in presence/absence analyses, although this assumption may not hold. A later analysis found that most CMV-associated TCR beta chains appeared HLA-restricted, with HLA associations seemingly driven largely by CMV exposure. When HLA alleles, especially DR and DQ, strongly co-occurred, TCR associations were difficult to assign to individual alleles. A cluster of highly shared sequence variants was judged likely to represent a technical artifact of the sequencing pipeline. Several of the top co-occurrence clusters appeared to be linked to parvovirus B19, influenza, CMV and Epstein-Barr virus, according to a later analysis. At a false discovery rate of 0.05, a later analysis linked under 20,000 TCR beta sequences to specific HLA alleles. The earlier analysis of about 600 of the donors excluded some 15 rarely observed V segments, including chromosome 9 orphons, because counts were too low. A further reported finding was that TCR beta sequences accurately predicted the HLA-A and HLA-B alleles for most subjects in the first cohort. Because some donors lacked HLA typing at each locus, the association tests relied only on the typed subset. A later analysis found that TCR association rates varied across HLA loci, with DRB1 alleles showing the most associated TCRs and HLA-C alleles the fewest. The authors suggested that the approach could potentially be generalized to other disease states and immunological phenotypes. Some IMGT-functional V segments, including TRBV6-2 and TRBV6-3, could not be distinguished by the 87-base-pair reads and were therefore excluded. Across donors, most TCR sequences were observed very rarely, whereas some public TCRs were present in many individuals. A later genetic analysis associated a missense DCLRE1C variant with V-gene and J-gene trimming of TCR beta chains, and an independent cohort replicated the association. A few of the identified cytomegalovirus-associated TCR beta chains were confirmed in vitro to be specific for cytomegalovirus antigens. In an earlier analysis of around 600 of the donors, most TCR beta V segments appeared in productive rearrangements about 90% or about 30% of the time, broadly matching IMGT annotations. Linkage disequilibrium might explain the correlated functional status among segregating V segments, but an unknown experimental factor could not be excluded. A later analysis found that HLA-associated TCR beta chains were more clonally expanded and had lower generation probabilities than equally common non-associated chains. For the cohort, immune exposure information was limited to CMV serostatus. In a later genetic analysis, fewer N-insertions in productive TCRs were reported among donors in an Asian-associated ancestry cluster than the roughly 700-donor mean. This cohort had only TCR beta chains sequenced, and the lack of alpha or paired-chain data limited which features could be detected. A total of about 150 TCR beta chains were listed by the study as associated with cytomegalovirus.

As to this clone: Its antigen remains unidentified. There are no base qualities to consult, and no much larger clone falls within one base.

The cohort consisted of 600 to 700 healthy bone marrow donors. Cohort members were all nominally healthy when sampled, although unrecorded immune exposures were likely present. The donor tested CMV seropositive, placing the donor among the 310 or so seropositive members of the cohort. A peripheral blood sample was collected from each donor, and TCR beta sequencing was performed on peripheral blood mononuclear cells. Genomic DNA was extracted from the blood cell samples with the Qiagen DNeasy Blood Extraction Kit. The library was obtained by the immunoSEQ multiplex PCR assay. For the multiplex PCR, a mixture combining 60 forward primers for TCR Vbeta segments and 13 reverse primers for TCR Jbeta segments was used. The CDR3 region of rearranged TCR beta genes was amplified from genomic DNA with a multiplex PCR assay. Amplified TCR beta libraries were sequenced as 87-base-pair reads on the Illumina HiSeq System. On the study's bioinformatics: Across the 670 or so repertoires, a later analysis counted roughly 77 million unique TCR beta chains, approximately 10 million of which were shared by at least two donors. To remove PCR and sequencing errors, raw reads were error-corrected and collapsed into unique sequences using a nearest-neighbor algorithm that merged closely related sequences. V, D and J gene segments were assigned by aligning CDR3 sequences to IMGT reference sequences. For a sequence to be retained, a match of at least six nucleotides to both a V gene segment and a J gene segment was required. Rearrangements were called productive when the CDR3 lacked stop codons and stayed in frame with V and J; all others were non-productive. CDR3 was defined according to IMGT convention as the region running from the second conserved V-encoded cysteine to the conserved J-encoded phenylalanine. Sequences without an unambiguous match to a single V gene segment were excluded from the earlier analysis of 450 to 750 of the donors. An earlier analysis of 587 of the donors called V segments functional above 56.7% productive rearrangements and segregating when the between-donor standard deviation exceeded 5%. A statistical classification framework was built to diagnose cytomegalovirus status from the catalog of TCR beta chain sequences. V and J gene assignment, in a later analysis, came from comparing TCR nucleotide sequences with IMGT/GENE-DB human TR gene sequences. Using the TCRdist pipeline, a later analysis assigned CDR3 sequences along with most-parsimonious VDJ recombination scenarios. A later analysis defined each TCR beta chain by its CDR3 amino acid sequence plus V-gene family, and excluded reads lacking a unique V-gene family. To address suspected cross-contamination and a sequencing artifact, a later analysis removed 450 to 700 highly shared, low-generation-probability nucleotide sequences. In a later analysis, a clonal expansion index for each public chain was calculated from normalized within-repertoire ranks of inferred template counts. A later analysis computed generation probabilities with a VDJ recombination model fitted to out-of-frame rearrangements, and checked the results against IGoR. In a later analysis, hypergeometric tests were used to score TCR-TCR, TCR-HLA and TCR-CMV co-occurrence, with a repertoire-size bias correction applied to TCR pairs. False discovery rates were estimated in a later analysis by permuting HLA or CMV assignments 20 times. In a later analysis, co-occurring TCRs were grouped with DBSCAN, and TCRdist sequence similarity was added when clustering was performed within HLA-allele-positive subsets. Repertoires with fewer than 30,000 or more than 120,000 public chains, plus five repertoires with anomalous nucleotide sharing, were excluded from co-occurrence clustering. What TCRdb holds here is the immuneACCESS table cut down to in-frame rearrangements. Part of the clones is not present; checked against another copy, under half of the missing clones reflect an unresolved V gene, and the others are unexplained. D and trimming come from the DNA, and the V and J calls and clone size come from that table. For this sample there are about 160,000 clones; 82% appear just once. Clones ranked in the top ten supply approximately 1.4% of the sample.

V is reduced by 1 base and J by 4 bases, leaving a spacing of 11 bases between them. Inclusive of the bounding cysteine and phenylalanine, the CDR3 is 14 residues long. Of the read, only the CDR3 DNA is kept; its 42 bases are in frame from base 1. The germline V gene provides CDR1 SGHRS and CDR2 YFSETQ. Recombination connected TRBV5-1 to TRBJ1-2; a tentative D call is TRBD1 (5 bases match). The sequenced sample consisted of PBMCs. The receptor was derived from a girl under 18 in good health and CMV-seropositive. The CDR3 in this case is CASSLSQGSYGYTF. The nucleotide sequence is given as TGCGCCAGCAGCTTGTCGCAGGGAAGCTATGGCTACACCTTC.